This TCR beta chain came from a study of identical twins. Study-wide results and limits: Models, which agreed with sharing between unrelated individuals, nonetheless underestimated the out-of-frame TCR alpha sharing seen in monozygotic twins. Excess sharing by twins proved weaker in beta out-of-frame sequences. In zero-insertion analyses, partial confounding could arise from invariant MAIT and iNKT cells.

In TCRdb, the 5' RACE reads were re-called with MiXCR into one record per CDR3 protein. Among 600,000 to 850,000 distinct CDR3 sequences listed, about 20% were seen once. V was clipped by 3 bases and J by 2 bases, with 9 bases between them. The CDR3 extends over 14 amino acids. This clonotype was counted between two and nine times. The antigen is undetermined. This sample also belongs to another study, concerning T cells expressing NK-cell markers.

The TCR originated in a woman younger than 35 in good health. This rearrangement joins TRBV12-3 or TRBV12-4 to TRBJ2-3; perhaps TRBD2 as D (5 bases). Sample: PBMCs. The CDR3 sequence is CASSFRGITDTQYF. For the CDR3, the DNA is TGTGCCAGCAGTTTCCGGGGAATCACAGATACGCAGTATTTT.